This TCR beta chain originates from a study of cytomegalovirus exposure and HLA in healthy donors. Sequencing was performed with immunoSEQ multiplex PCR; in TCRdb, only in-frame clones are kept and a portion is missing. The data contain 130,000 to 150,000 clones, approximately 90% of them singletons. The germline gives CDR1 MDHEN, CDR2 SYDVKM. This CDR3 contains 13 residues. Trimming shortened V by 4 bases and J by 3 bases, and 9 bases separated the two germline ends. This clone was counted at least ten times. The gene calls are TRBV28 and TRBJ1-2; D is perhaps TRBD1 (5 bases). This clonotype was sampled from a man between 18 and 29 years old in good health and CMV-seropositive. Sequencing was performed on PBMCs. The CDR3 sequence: CASSSTAYYGYTF. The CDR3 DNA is TGTGCCAGCAGTTCGACAGCCTACTATGGCTACACCTTC.